The 16 T cell receptor beta chains below were found in one sample sequenced in a study of blood T cell repertoires in COVID-19. Using immunoSEQ multiplex PCR, the repertoire was profiled, and TCRdb retains in-frame clones only, with some absent. The data show a few hundred thousand clones, around 89% seen once. Sequenced sample: peripheral blood. The receptors were gathered from a woman in her 30s with COVID-19, enrolled during active disease.

The V call is TRBV7-9, the J call TRBJ1-4; D call uncertain. CDR1 and CDR2 from the germline V gene are SEHNR and FQNEAQ (reference sequence). The CDR3 is made up of 15 amino acids. Trimming took off 5 bases at V and 8 bases at J, with 18 bases between the two ends. The CDR3 sequence is CASSGGRGLGEKLFF. The CDR3, as DNA: TGTGCCAGCAGCGGAGGGAGAGGGCTTGGAGAAAAACTGTTTTTT. Full variable domain (outside the CDR3, taken from reference TRBV7-9 and TRBJ1-4): DTGVSQNPRHKITKRGQNVTFRCDPISEHNRLYWYRQTLGQGPEFLTYFQNEAQLEKSRLLSDRFSAERPKGSFSTLEIQRTEQGDSAMYLCASSGGRGLGEKLFFGSGTQLSVL.

The chain employs TRBV7-6 and TRBJ1-1; D is perhaps TRBD1 (6 bases). V was pared by 3 bases and J by 0 bases, with 14 bases between. Germline-derived CDR1 and CDR2 are SGHVS and FNYEAQ. CDR3 length: 16 amino acids. CDR3 sequence reads: CASSFLGAGMNTEAFF. Here the CDR3 DNA reads TGTGCCAGCAGCTTCCTGGGGGCAGGGATGAACACTGAAGCTTTCTTT.

V and J are TRBV2 and TRBJ1-2, with D possibly matching TRBD1 (5 bases). Germline V gene data show CDR1 as SNHLY and CDR2 as FYNNEI. Trimming shortened V by 0 bases and J by 8 bases, and 10 bases separated the two germline ends. CDR3 length: 13 amino acids. In DNA, the CDR3 is TGTGCCAGCAGTGAAGCTCCAGGGTGGGGCTACACCTTC. Encoded protein: CASSEAPGWGYTF.

The V and J genes are TRBV10-1 and TRBJ2-1; a possible D gene is TRBD1 (5 bases). From germline, CDR1 is WNHNN and CDR2 SYGVQD (reference sequence). Trimming stripped 7 bases from V and 2 bases from J, with 12 bases between. This CDR3 has 14 amino acids. The CDR3: CASKRQTAYNEQFF. The CDR3 region has the DNA TGCGCCAGCAAAAGACAGACGGCCTACAATGAGCAGTTCTTC.

This chain uses TRBV11-3 with TRBJ2-3, with D unresolved. The V gene lost 5 bases and the J gene lost 4 bases, with 13 bases spanning the gap. Germline V gene sequence: CDR1 SGHNT, CDR2 YENEEA. This CDR3 is built from 14 residues. Written as DNA, the CDR3 is TGTGCCAGCAGCCCGACTTATTACCCAGATACGCAGTATTTT. This translates into CASSPTYYPDTQYF.

For the CDR3, the DNA is TGTGCCAGCAGCTTTGACTTGAGCGGAAGCACAGATACGCAGTATTTT. The encoded protein is CASSFDLSGSTDTQYF. J is TRBJ2-3 and V is TRBV5-5; D is perhaps TRBD2 (5 bases). Deletions cut 2 bases from V and 0 bases from J, with 13 bases between. CDR3 length equals 16 residues. Germline V CDR1 and CDR2: SGHKS, YYEKEE (reference sequence). The full variable domain, its missing parts supplied by reference TRBV5-5 and TRBJ2-3, is DAGVTQSPTHLIKTRGQQVTLRCSPISGHKSVSWYQQVLGQGPQFIFQYYEKEERGRGNFPDRFSARQFPNYSSELNVNALLLGDSALYLCASSFDLSGSTDTQYFGPGTRLTVL.

Note on this clone: Other DNA sequences of this sample code for an identical CDR3. The V gene is TRBV5-1, the J gene TRBJ2-2, with TRBD1 matching 7 bases. Germline trimming cut 3 bases from V and 1 base from J; bases unmatched to any gene: 3. Germline values: CDR1 SGHRS, CDR2 YFSETQ. The CDR3 is 15 residues long. CDR3 coding DNA: TGCGCCAGCAGCTGGGGGACAGTGAACACCGGGGAGCTGTTTTTT. Its protein is CASSWGTVNTGELFF. The variable domain in full, with the rest retrieved from reference TRBV5-1 and TRBJ2-2, is KAGVTQTPRYLIKTRGQQVTLSCSPISGHRSVSWYQQTPGQGLQFLFEYFSETQRNKGNFPGRFSGRQFSNSRSEMNVSTLELGDSALYLCASSWGTVNTGELFFGEGSRLTVL.

The genes are TRBV6-2 or TRBV6-3 and TRBJ2-1; 7 nucleotides align to TRBD1. There are 15 residues in the CDR3. V gave up 3 bases and J gave up 5 bases; unmatched junction bases: 7. In germline, CDR1 is MNHEY, CDR2 SVGEGT. CDR3 sequence: CASSYSRGQHNEQFF. DNA of the CDR3: TGTGCCAGCAGTTATTCGAGGGGGCAACACAATGAGCAGTTCTTC.

The chain recombines TRBV19 with TRBJ2-7, with D perhaps TRBD1 (6 bases). Germline-derived CDR1 and CDR2 are LNHDA and SQIVND (reference sequence). This CDR3 contains 17 residues. Trimming stripped 3 bases from V and 1 base from J, with 19 bases between. The CDR3 is CASSISLLAGDSYEQYF. The CDR3 nucleotides read TGTGCCAGTAGTATTTCCCTCCTTGCAGGGGATTCCTACGAGCAGTACTTC.

A few counts support this clone. The V gene is TRBV25-1, the J gene TRBJ1-6; possibly TRBD1 for D (6 bases). The CDR3 is made up of 16 amino acids. Germline CDR1 and CDR2: MGHDK and SYGVNS. V dropped 0 bases and J dropped 7 bases, with 13 bases sitting between them. The CDR3 region has the DNA TGTGCCAGCAGTGAATATGCAGGGGCCAGGAATTCACCCCTCCACTTT. Translation gives CASSEYAGARNSPLHF.

The chain links TRBV28 to TRBJ2-7; a possible D gene is TRBD1 (6 bases). Between the trimmed V and J ends, which lost 9 bases and 2 bases, there was a span of 14 bases. The CDR3 spans 13 residues. The V gene's germline CDR1 is MDHEN and CDR2 SYDVKM. Written as DNA, the CDR3 is TGTGCCAGTACCGGGACACAACCCTACGAGCAGTACTTC. Translating gives CASTGTQPYEQYF. The variable domain in full, completed from reference TRBV28 and TRBJ2-7, reads DVKVTQSSRYLVKRTGEKVFLECVQDMDHENMFWYRQDPGLGLRLIYFSYDVKMKEKGDIPEGYSVSREKKERFSLILESASTNQTSMYLCASTGTQPYEQYFGPGTRLTVT.

This clone was recorded once. The chain is built from TRBV27 and TRBJ1-2, with D unclear. The CDR3 consists of 12 residues. The germline CDR1 and CDR2 sequences are MNHEY and SMNVEV (reference sequence). The germline V and J ends were trimmed by 6 bases and 4 bases, with 9 bases remaining between them. The CDR3, as DNA: TGTGCCAGCAGGGGAGCTTCCTATGGCTACACCTTC. Translation: CASRGASYGYTF.

This rearrangement joins TRBV27 to TRBJ1-2; no clear D. Germline V gene data show CDR1 as MNHEY and CDR2 as SMNVEV (reference sequence). The CDR3 has 16 amino acids. V dropped 5 bases and J dropped 6 bases, with 22 bases sitting between them. The CDR3 protein is CASSQYKREPLDGYTF. The CDR3 DNA reads TGTGCCAGCAGTCAGTATAAGAGGGAACCTCTTGATGGCTACACCTTC.

The chain employs TRBV7-9 and TRBJ2-3, with TRBD1 identical over 10 bases. The CDR3 totals 15 residues. V dropped 5 bases and J dropped 9; count of bases not matched to a gene: 11. Germline CDR1 is SEHNR and CDR2 is FQNEAQ (reference sequence). The CDR3, as DNA: TGTGCCAGCAGCGCTGGGACAGGGGCAACGGGAACGCAGTATTTT. Protein sequence: CASSAGTGATGTQYF.

The CDR3 spells CASSPTETNEQFF. The CDR3 bases are TGTGCCAGCAGTCCGACGGAGACCAATGAGCAGTTCTTC. This chain joins TRBV6-2 or TRBV6-3 and TRBJ2-1, with no clear D. CDR3 length: 13 residues. The V gene's germline CDR1 is MNHEY and CDR2 SVGEGT. V shed 5 bases and J shed 6 bases, with 11 bases lying between them.

The chain employs TRBV4-1 and TRBJ2-7, with TRBD2 matching over 7 bases. The CDR3 totals 14 residues. The V gene end was trimmed by 4 bases and the J gene end by 6 bases; junction bases not matched to a gene: 9. Germline lookup yields CDR1 MGHRA and CDR2 YSYEKL. CDR3 region: CASSPRDYPFEQYF. CDR3 sequence (DNA): TGCGCCAGCAGCCCCCGGGACTACCCTTTCGAGCAGTACTTC.